The 21 T cell receptor beta chains in this list originate from one sample, sequenced in a study of patients and donors after allogeneic stem cell transplantation. TCRdb called the RT-PCR reads again in MiXCR, with one record for every CDR3 protein. This sample has 150,000 to 200,000 distinct CDR3 sequences, with 30% found just once. The sequenced material came from blood, either unsorted or a sorted T cell fraction (not recorded which). The receptors originated from a human donor who was either an allogeneic HSCT recipient or a stem cell or donor lymphocyte infusion donor (not recorded which). It is not recorded whose cells these are; they may come from a transplant donor.

This rearrangement joins TRBV15 to TRBJ2-7; D is unresolved. Germline V gene data show CDR1 as LNHNV and CDR2 as YYDKDF (reference sequence). The V gene lost 8 bases and the J gene lost 3 bases, with 17 bases spanning the gap. This CDR3 is built from 14 residues. CDR3 bases: TGTGCCACCGCCCGAGGTCGGACCTACTACGAGCAGTACTTC. Translating gives CATARGRTYYEQYF.

Only a few counts were recorded for this clonotype. The chain links TRBV7-8 to TRBJ1-6; no clear D gene. The ends were cut back, 5 bases at V and 4 bases at J, with 12 bases in the middle. CDR1 and CDR2 from the germline V gene are SGHVS and FQNEAQ. The CDR3 runs 15 residues. As DNA, the CDR3 is TGTGCCAGCAGCGTGTGGGGAGATTATAATTCACCCCTCCACTTT. Protein sequence: CASSVWGDYNSPLHF.

J is TRBJ2-1 and V is TRBV7-6; maybe TRBD1 (6 bases). Trimming pared 3 bases from V and 1 base from J, leaving 13 bases between. The germline V gene has CDR1 SGHVS and CDR2 FNYEAQ. The CDR3 is 16 residues long. CDR3 nucleotide sequence: TGTGCCAGCAGCTTGGCCAACAGGGAATCCTACAATGAGCAGTTCTTC. This translates into CASSLANRESYNEQFF.

The chain joins TRBV18 to TRBJ1-1, with D uncertain. The V end lost 3 bases, the J end lost 10 bases, and 18 bases lay between the germline ends. This CDR3 has 14 residues. Germline CDR1 is KGHSH and CDR2 is LQKENI. CDR3 DNA sequence: TGTGCCAGCTCACCTGGAGACGAACGGGTGGCAGCTTTCTTT. It encodes CASSPGDERVAAFF.

The chain combines TRBV5-1 with TRBJ2-1; the match to TRBD1 covers 7 bases. Germline V gives CDR1 SGHRS, CDR2 YFSETQ. The CDR3 has 14 residues. Trimming cost V 0 bases and J 3 bases; bases outside gene matches: 0. CDR3 loop: CASSLGQGYNEQFF. CDR3 sequence (DNA): TGCGCCAGCAGCTTGGGACAGGGCTACAATGAGCAGTTCTTC.

The table lists this clonotype with a few counts. The V call is TRBV11-1, the J call TRBJ2-7; D gene unclear. The CDR3 is 14 amino acids. Per germline, CDR1 SGHAT and CDR2 FQDESV (reference sequence). Trimming pared 3 bases from V and 0 bases from J, leaving 9 bases between. The CDR3 DNA is TGTGCCAGCAGCTTGACTCCCGGCTCCTACGAGCAGTACTTC. Its translation: CASSLTPGSYEQYF.

This sequence joins TRBV10-1 and TRBJ2-3, with 7 positions matching TRBD2. In germline, CDR1 is WNHNN, CDR2 SYGVQD (reference sequence). The CDR3 is 15 residues long. The V segment lost 2 bases and the J segment 1 base; nucleotides outside the gene matches: 3. CDR3 in DNA: TGCGCCAGCAGTGAGCGTCTAGCGGGCACAGATACGCAGTATTTT. Translated, it gives CASSERLAGTDTQYF.

This clonotype was detected only a few times. This sequence joins TRBV30 and TRBJ1-1, with a possible D match to TRBD1 (5 bases). The CDR3 consists of 13 residues. The V gene lost 2 bases and the J gene lost 3 bases, with 10 bases spanning the gap. CDR1 GTSNPN and CDR2 SVGIG come from the germline V gene (reference sequence). CDR3 nucleotide sequence: TGTGCCTGGAGTTGGGGGTTGGACACTGAAGCTTTCTTT. As protein: CAWSWGLDTEAFF.

This clonotype was detected only a few times. The chain has TRBV21-1 and TRBJ1-1. TRBV21-1 is given as a pseudogene. The CDR3 has 15 amino acids. CDR3 amino acids: CASSNREERNTEAFF. CDR3 DNA sequence: TGTGCCAGCAGCAACAGGGAGGAGCGGAACACTGAAGCTTTCTTT.

The chain employs TRBV29-1 and TRBJ2-7; 11 bases are a match to TRBD2. The germline V gene has CDR1 SQVTM and CDR2 ANQGSEA. The CDR3 totals 15 residues. J lost 6 bases, V lost 5 bases, and 12 bases had no gene match. The CDR3 region has the DNA TGCAGCGTTTCACCCTTACTAGCGGGAGAGGGCGAGCAGTACTTC. It codes for CSVSPLLAGEGEQYF.

Only a few counts were recorded for this clonotype. This sequence joins TRBV20-1 and TRBJ1-4; D is unclear. Germline CDR1 is DFQATT and CDR2 is SNEGSKA (reference sequence). V lost 3 bases, J lost 6 bases, and 11 bases lay in between. The CDR3 consists of 13 residues. CDR3 residues: CSASEQRDEKLFF. CDR3 DNA sequence: TGCAGTGCTAGTGAACAGAGGGATGAAAAACTGTTTTTT.

The rearrangement uses TRBV28 and TRBJ2-3, with 11 positions matching TRBD2. The CDR3 is 16 amino acids. The ends lost 6 bases at V and 3 bases at J; junction bases unmatched: 8. Germline V gene sequence: CDR1 MDHEN, CDR2 SYDVKM. CDR3 protein: CASSRILAGGTDTQYF. In nucleotides, the CDR3 is TGTGCCAGCAGCCGAATCTTAGCGGGAGGGACAGATACGCAGTATTTT.

The V gene is TRBV28, the J gene TRBJ1-2; 7 bases match TRBD1. The CDR3 runs 14 residues. V shed 5 bases, J shed 4 bases, and the junction held 7 bases outside the gene matches. Germline-derived CDR1 and CDR2 are MDHEN and SYDVKM. The CDR3 nucleotides read TGTGCCAGCAGTCCTCCGGGACAGATCTATGGCTACACCTTC. It specifies CASSPPGQIYGYTF.

In its sample, this clonotype was seen a few times. The gene calls are TRBV5-6 and TRBJ1-5; a weak D match, TRBD1 (6 bases). CDR3 size: 18 residues. Looked up from germline, CDR1 is SGHDT and CDR2 is YYEEEE. V shed 2 bases and J shed 0 bases, with 18 bases lying between them. The CDR3 coding sequence is TGTGCCAGCAGCTTTCGGGGGGCCGTGTCCTATAGCAATCAGCCCCAGCATTTT. It specifies CASSFRGAVSYSNQPQHF.

This clonotype was picked up a small number of times. The chain couples TRBV5-1 to TRBJ2-1; TRBD1 matches at 9 bases. The CDR3 has 18 residues. Germline lookup yields CDR1 SGHRS and CDR2 YFSETQ. The V and J ends lost 1 base and 0 bases, in that order; junction bases with no gene match: 8. CDR3 region: CASSLRTGVVSSYNEQFF. CDR3 bases: TGCGCCAGCAGCTTGCGGACAGGGGTCGTCAGCTCCTACAATGAGCAGTTCTTC. The complete variable domain, with remaining parts taken from reference TRBV5-1 and TRBJ2-1, reads KAGVTQTPRYLIKTRGQQVTLSCSPISGHRSVSWYQQTPGQGLQFLFEYFSETQRNKGNFPGRFSGRQFSNSRSEMNVSTLELGDSALYLCASSLRTGVVSSYNEQFFGPGTRLTVL.

The chain employs TRBV7-2 and TRBJ2-2, with D possibly called TRBD1 or TRBD2 (5 bases each). The germline V gene encodes CDR1 SGHTA and CDR2 FQGNSA. Trimming removed 1 base from V and 1 base from J, with 7 bases in between. The CDR3 length is 15 residues. CDR3 sequence: CASSLDGGNTGELFF. Written as DNA, the CDR3 is TGTGCCAGCAGCTTAGATGGGGGGAACACCGGGGAGCTGTTTTTT.

This clonotype came up a few times. The chain links TRBV24-1 to TRBJ2-3; 7 nucleotides align to TRBD1. Germline loops: CDR1 KGHDR, CDR2 SFDVKD. The J segment lost 1 base and the V segment lost 1 base, leaving 1 base of the junction unmatched. This CDR3 has 15 residues. CDR3 amino acids: CATSDFGTGTDTQYF. CDR3 DNA: TGTGCCACCAGTGATTTCGGGACAGGCACAGATACGCAGTATTTT.

The chain recombines TRBV18 with TRBJ2-2; D possibly corresponds to TRBD1 (6 bases). Between the trimmed V and J ends, which lost 1 base and 7 bases, there was a span of 16 bases. Germline V gene data show CDR1 as KGHSH and CDR2 as LQKENI. The CDR3 sequence is 16 residues long. The CDR3 region has the DNA TGTGCCAGCTCACCACAAAGGACAGCCTCGGGCGGGGAGCTGTTTTTT. Protein product: CASSPQRTASGGELFF.

J is TRBJ2-7 and V is TRBV4-2, with 8 bases that match TRBD1. Germline CDR1 LGHNA, CDR2 YNFKEQ. The CDR3 length is 15 residues. V lost 2 bases, J lost 2 bases, and 5 bases stayed unmatched. CDR3 in DNA: TGTGCCAGCAGCCAACCGACAGGGGCAACCTACGAGCAGTACTTC. Protein: CASSQPTGATYEQYF.

This clonotype has a handful of counts. The chain combines TRBV10-2 with TRBJ2-5; TRBD2 matches 8 bases. This CDR3 contains 15 residues. The germline V gene has CDR1 WSHSY and CDR2 SAAADI. The junction had 4 bases not matched to a gene; V was cut back by 2 bases and J by 2 bases. The CDR3 loop is CASSEMASGQETQYF. In DNA, the CDR3 is TGCGCCAGCAGTGAGATGGCTAGCGGGCAAGAGACCCAGTACTTC.

This chain uses TRBV7-9 with TRBJ2-3, with D perhaps TRBD1 (5 bases). The CDR3 contains 14 residues. CDR1 SEHNR and CDR2 FQNEAQ come from the germline V gene (reference sequence). Between the trimmed V and J ends, which lost 4 bases and 4 bases, there was a span of 12 bases. The CDR3 here is CASSSWARADTQYF. The CDR3 DNA sequence: TGTGCCAGCAGCTCCTGGGCCAGGGCAGATACGCAGTATTTT.